This TCR beta chain stems from a study of human thymus T cells. Turning to this clone: In the same sample, other DNA sequences code for this CDR3.

The protocol was immunoSEQ multiplex PCR, while the TCRdb copy is restricted to in-frame clones and leaves out a portion. The table has roughly 130,000 clones, 90% to 95% seen once; the top ten hold 0.02% to 0.03%. CDR1 SQVTM and CDR2 ANQGSEA come from the germline V gene. Trimming left V 6 bases short and J 5 bases short, with 7 bases between. CDR3 size: 10 residues. In corrective heart surgery, resections were taken, and these provided the thymus tissue. Material: thymus tissue. The V gene is TRBV29-1, the J gene TRBJ1-1, with D maybe TRBD1 (6 bases). This TCR was sampled from a boy less than two years old with a congenital heart defect but otherwise immunologically healthy. CDR3 in DNA: TGCAGCGTAGGGGGGACTGAAGCTTTCTTT. It specifies CSVGGTEAFF.